Listed here are 27 T cell receptor beta chains from one sample, sequenced in a study of blood T cell repertoires in COVID-19. Libraries were prepared by immunoSEQ multiplex PCR; TCRdb keeps only in-frame clonotypes and omits some of them. The sample consists of 73,000 or so clones, around 92% of them appearing once. Material for sequencing was peripheral blood. The receptors derive from a human donor with active COVID-19. The donor label of this sample is uncertain.

The genes are TRBV4-2 and TRBJ1-5; 10 bases line up with TRBD1. The CDR3 has 15 residues. Germline loops: CDR1 LGHNA, CDR2 YNFKEQ. The V segment lost 1 base and the J segment 6 bases; nucleotides outside the gene matches: 3. As DNA, the CDR3 is TGTGCCAGCAGCCAAGGACAGGGGGCGACTCAGCCCCAGCATTTT. This gives the protein CASSQGQGATQPQHF.

J is TRBJ2-3 and V is TRBV27; 7 nucleotides align to TRBD1. This CDR3 is built from 16 residues. The germline CDR1 and CDR2 sequences are MNHEY and SMNVEV (reference sequence). Trimming removed 6 bases from V and 9 bases from J; junction bases left unmatched: 18. CDR3: CASSVTRQGAHETQYF. CDR3 DNA: TGTGCCAGCAGCGTCACGCGACAGGGAGCCCACGAGACGCAGTATTTT.

The chain couples TRBV5-1 to TRBJ2-7; tentative D call: TRBD2 (5 bases). Germline CDR1 reads SGHRS; CDR2 reads YFSETQ. The CDR3 spans 15 residues. V lost 2 bases and J lost 2, with 14 bases in between. DNA for the CDR3: TGCGCCAGCAGCTTAGCCAGCGGCCCCCCCTACGAGCAGTACTTC. Its translation is CASSLASGPPYEQYF.

This chain links TRBV20-1 with TRBJ1-1; TRBD1 is a possible D gene (6 bases). V was shortened by 3 bases and J by 2 bases, with 13 bases between the two germline ends. This CDR3 has 14 amino acids. Germline CDR1 reads DFQATT; CDR2 reads SNEGSKA (reference sequence). The CDR3 is CSASSRQANTEAFF. Here the CDR3 DNA reads TGCAGTGCTAGTTCAAGACAGGCAAACACTGAAGCTTTCTTT.

This chain joins TRBV27 and TRBJ1-2; TRBD1 matches at 10 bases. The CDR3 is 16 residues long. Per germline, CDR1 MNHEY and CDR2 SMNVEV (reference sequence). Trimming at V came to 6 bases and at J to 7 bases, leaving 14 bases not matched to a gene. For the CDR3, the DNA is TGTGCCAGCAGCCTTCAAGCGACAGGGGGCGCTTTTGGCTACACCTTC. Protein: CASSLQATGGAFGYTF.

V gene TRBV30 combines with J gene TRBJ2-7, with a possible D match to TRBD2 (6 bases). The V end was cut by 1 base, the J end by 0 bases, with 7 bases between. This CDR3 has 13 residues. CDR1 GTSNPN and CDR2 SVGIG come from the germline V gene (reference sequence). The CDR3 reads CAWSATSSYEQYF. In nucleotides, the CDR3 is TGTGCCTGGAGTGCGACTAGCTCCTACGAGCAGTACTTC.

V gene TRBV5-4 combines with J gene TRBJ2-3; D is possibly TRBD2 (5 bases). CDR3 length equals 13 residues. Germline V gives CDR1 SGHNT, CDR2 YYREEE (reference sequence). The V gene lost 9 bases and the J gene lost 2 bases, with 13 bases spanning the gap. In DNA, the CDR3 is TGTGCCACCAAAGCGGTACCCACAGATACGCAGTATTTT. It translates to CATKAVPTDTQYF.

V gene TRBV19 combines with J gene TRBJ2-3, with 10 bases aligning to TRBD1. CDR1 is LNHDA, CDR2 SQIVND, per germline (reference sequence). V shed 5 bases and J 5 bases; nucleotides not matched to a gene: 4. CDR3 length: 14 amino acids. DNA for the CDR3: TGTGCCAGTAGTTTGACAGGGGGCGTAGATACGCAGTATTTT. Protein sequence: CASSLTGGVDTQYF.

The chain is built from TRBV7-8 and TRBJ2-7; D may be TRBD1 (6 bases). The germline V gene has CDR1 SGHVS and CDR2 FQNEAQ. V lost 5 bases, J lost 7 bases, and 15 bases lay in between. This CDR3 is built from 13 residues. The CDR3 DNA reads as TGTGCCAGCAGCCTTGGACAGTTGATGGAGCAGTACTTC. Translation: CASSLGQLMEQYF.

The rearrangement joins TRBV13 to TRBJ2-7, with 10 positions matching TRBD2. Germline values: CDR1 PRHDT, CDR2 FYEKMQ (reference sequence). CDR3 length: 11 residues. V lost 5 bases and J lost 12; bases outside the gene matches: 4. The CDR3 DNA sequence: TGTGCCAGCAGCGTTAGCGGGAGGTTGTACTTC. As protein: CASSVSGRLYF.

The genes are TRBV27 and TRBJ1-5, with TRBD1 as a possible D gene (5 bases). The CDR3 has 15 amino acids. The germline V gene encodes CDR1 MNHEY and CDR2 SMNVEV (reference sequence). V was pared by 4 bases and J by 11 bases, with 21 bases between. The CDR3 sequence is CASSSLQKGTGAQHF. The CDR3 DNA sequence: TGTGCCAGCAGTTCCCTCCAGAAAGGGACTGGGGCCCAGCATTTT.

The rearrangement links TRBV7-7 to TRBJ2-2; 13 bases align to TRBD2. The length of the CDR3 is 15 residues. Trimming removed 4 bases from V and 6 bases from J; junction bases left unmatched: 2. Germline loops: CDR1 SSHAT, CDR2 FNYEAQ (reference sequence). The CDR3 reads CASSSTSGRSGELFF. CDR3 DNA: TGTGCCAGCAGCTCGACTAGCGGGAGGTCCGGGGAGCTGTTTTTT.

The gene calls are TRBV5-6 and TRBJ2-5; D may be TRBD2 (6 bases). Trimming took off 2 bases at V and 5 bases at J, with 13 bases between the two ends. The CDR3 runs 14 residues. The germline V gene encodes CDR1 SGHDT and CDR2 YYEEEE. As DNA, the CDR3 is TGTGCCAGCAGCTTTAGGCGGGGTGAGGAGACCCAGTACTTC. This codes for CASSFRRGEETQYF.

This clone was detected only a few times. The chain joins TRBV28 to TRBJ2-7; the D gene is possibly TRBD1 (6 bases). This CDR3 comprises 15 residues. Trimming shortened V by 3 bases and J by 3 bases, and 15 bases separated the two germline ends. Germline V gene lookup returns CDR1 MDHEN and CDR2 SYDVKM. CDR3 DNA sequence: TGTGCCAGCAGTTTCGCAGGGGCTATGATCTACGAGCAGTACTTC. Translating gives CASSFAGAMIYEQYF. The variable domain in full, with the rest retrieved from reference TRBV28 and TRBJ2-7, is DVKVTQSSRYLVKRTGEKVFLECVQDMDHENMFWYRQDPGLGLRLIYFSYDVKMKEKGDIPEGYSVSREKKERFSLILESASTNQTSMYLCASSFAGAMIYEQYFGPGTRLTVT.

J is TRBJ2-5 and V is TRBV7-8, with 8 bases lining up with TRBD1. The germline V gene encodes CDR1 SGHVS and CDR2 FQNEAQ. V shed 5 bases, J shed 1 base, and the junction held 3 bases outside the gene matches. This CDR3 spans 14 amino acids. The CDR3 DNA sequence: TGTGCCAGCAGCCCAGGACAGGGCCAAGAGACCCAGTACTTC. Residues: CASSPGQGQETQYF.

The J gene is TRBJ2-7, the V gene TRBV6-5; 7 bases fit TRBD2. The V gene end was trimmed by 2 bases and the J gene end by 4 bases; junction bases not matched to a gene: 5. CDR1 and CDR2 (germline): MNHEY, SVGAGI. This CDR3 is 14 amino acids long. CDR3 coding DNA: TGTGCCAGCAGTTACGCGGCGGGAGAGTACGAGCAGTACTTC. Its translation is CASSYAAGEYEQYF.

The chain uses TRBV18 and TRBJ2-1; 8 nucleotides align to TRBD2. The CDR3 length is 12 residues. With V trimmed by 6 bases and J by 10 bases, 5 bases remained unmatched. The germline CDR1 and CDR2 sequences are KGHSH and LQKENI. The CDR3 reads CASSHGGEEQFF. In DNA form, the CDR3 reads TGTGCCAGCTCCCACGGGGGGGAGGAGCAGTTCTTC. The full variable domain, its missing parts supplied by reference TRBV18 and TRBJ2-1, is NAGVMQNPRHLVRRRGQEARLRCSPMKGHSHVYWYRQLPEEGLKFMVYLQKENIIDESGMPKERFSAEFPKEGPSILRIQQVVRGDSAAYFCASSHGGEEQFFGPGTRLTVL.

The chain carries TRBV25-1 and TRBJ2-4, with D perhaps TRBD1 (5 bases). The V gene's germline CDR1 is MGHDK and CDR2 SYGVNS. CDR3 length equals 17 residues. V lost 5 bases to trimming and J lost 0 bases, with 17 bases between them. CDR3 bases: TGTGCCAGCAGTTCACACACAGGAGACCTAGCCAAAAACATTCAGTACTTC. This codes for CASSSHTGDLAKNIQYF.

The rearrangement uses TRBV7-2 and TRBJ1-3, with D maybe TRBD1 (6 bases). The length of the CDR3 is 15 residues. The germline gives CDR1 SGHTA, CDR2 FQGNSA. V lost 5 bases and J lost 4, with 15 bases in between. CDR3 region: CASSHREGAGNTIYF. For the CDR3, the DNA is TGTGCCAGCAGCCACAGGGAGGGAGCAGGAAACACCATATATTTT.

The chain has TRBV4-3 and TRBJ2-7; 8 bases match TRBD2. This CDR3 has 14 residues. The V gene's germline CDR1 is LGHNA and CDR2 YSLEER. Unmatched junction bases numbered 5, after V lost 4 bases and J lost 3 bases. The CDR3 here is CASSPREGVYEQYF. Here the CDR3 DNA reads TGCGCCAGCAGCCCCCGGGAGGGCGTCTACGAGCAGTACTTC.

The chain has TRBV12-3 or TRBV12-4 and TRBJ1-2; D is unclear. V lost 5 bases to trimming and J lost 1 base, with 5 bases between them. This CDR3 is 12 amino acids long. As DNA, the CDR3 is TGTGCCAGCAGTACAAGTAACTATGGCTACACCTTC. Translating it yields CASSTSNYGYTF.

This clone has a single count. The chain combines TRBV6-5 with TRBJ2-7, with TRBD2 identical over 7 bases. The CDR3 is made up of 15 amino acids. Per the germline V gene, CDR1 is MNHEY and CDR2 is SVGAGI. The V segment lost 5 bases and the J segment 2 bases; nucleotides outside the gene matches: 9. The CDR3 spells CASSKSGLGPYEQYF. For the CDR3, the DNA is TGTGCCAGCAGTAAGTCAGGACTAGGACCCTACGAGCAGTACTTC.

J is TRBJ1-1 and V is TRBV5-1, with D possibly TRBD1 on 5 matching bases. The V gene lost 10 bases and the J gene lost 1 base, with 14 bases spanning the gap. Germline V lookup: CDR1 SGHRS, CDR2 YFSETQ. The CDR3 runs to 13 residues. The CDR3 loop is CAAREGANTEAFF. The CDR3 nucleotides read TGCGCCGCCAGAGAAGGGGCGAACACTGAAGCTTTCTTT. Full variable domain (rest looked up from reference TRBV5-1 and TRBJ1-1): KAGVTQTPRYLIKTRGQQVTLSCSPISGHRSVSWYQQTPGQGLQFLFEYFSETQRNKGNFPGRFSGRQFSNSRSEMNVSTLELGDSALYLCAAREGANTEAFFGQGTRLTVV.

V gene TRBV5-1 combines with J gene TRBJ1-1; unclear D gene. Germline V lookup: CDR1 SGHRS, CDR2 YFSETQ. The CDR3 is 15 amino acids. Trimming left V 0 bases short and J 0 bases short, with 9 bases between. DNA for the CDR3: TGCGCCAGCAGCTTGGTGGCAGACTTGAACACTGAAGCTTTCTTT. This codes for CASSLVADLNTEAFF.

V is TRBV9 and J is TRBJ2-7; TRBD2 matches 7 bases. The V gene's germline CDR1 is SGDLS and CDR2 YYNGEE. The CDR3 loop spans 16 amino acids. Trimming removed 1 base from V and 3 bases from J; junction bases left unmatched: 10. CDR3 in DNA: TGTGCCAGCAGCGTATCTTCCGCGGGAGCGATCTACGAGCAGTACTTC. This codes for CASSVSSAGAIYEQYF.

The chain joins TRBV7-7 to TRBJ2-1; maybe TRBD1 (6 bases). This CDR3 comprises 12 residues. CDR1 and CDR2 (germline): SSHAT, FNYEAQ (reference sequence). Trimming cost V 6 bases and J 7 bases, with 10 bases left between them. This CDR3 is CASSSTGNEQFF. In DNA form, the CDR3 reads TGTGCCAGCAGTTCTACAGGGAATGAGCAGTTCTTC.

The V and J genes are TRBV9 and TRBJ2-1; a weak D match, TRBD1 (5 bases). The ends were cut back, 0 bases at V and 0 bases at J, with 10 bases in the middle. The CDR3 length is 16 residues. The germline CDR1 and CDR2 sequences are SGDLS and YYNGEE. The chain's CDR3 is CASSVGGDSSYNEQFF. The CDR3 DNA follows: TGTGCCAGCAGCGTAGGGGGCGATAGCTCCTACAATGAGCAGTTCTTC.